This record covers a single TCR beta chain. Its specificity is unknown. This specimen comes from a study of Ad26.COV2.S vaccination and SARS-CoV-2 variants. In the study overall: The donor participated in the COV1001 trial, in its Ad26.COV2.S arm. Into the muscle, Ad26.COV2.S was dosed once or twice, 56 days apart. Study outcomes and limitations: After vaccination, substantial breadth of spike-specific CD8+ and CD4+ responses was reported. Comparability of non-spike TCR breadth was observed across vaccine and placebo recipients.

Treatment here: about 20 received Ad26.COV2.S at low or high dose, single or two shots; a few received placebo; per-sample allocation not given. Day 63 after the first vaccine or placebo injection was the time point for sampling. Here immunoSEQ multiplex PCR was the method, and the copy in TCRdb shows in-frame clones only, minus some. The sample has about 680,000 clones; about 89% are singletons. The sample here was peripheral blood, taken in a trial of Ad26.COV2.S vaccine versus placebo. The receptor comes from a person between 18 and 65 years old who received the Ad26.COV2.S COVID-19 vaccine or a placebo.

The CDR3 region has the DNA TGTGCCAGCAGACCCCTTAGCGGGAGGAATGAGCAGTTCTTC. Its protein product is CASRPLSGRNEQFF. V gene TRBV6-6 combines with J gene TRBJ2-1; 10 positions match TRBD2. Germline CDR1 MNHNY, CDR2 SVGAGI (reference sequence). V lost 6 bases, J lost 7 bases, and 6 bases stayed unmatched. The length of the CDR3 is 14 residues.